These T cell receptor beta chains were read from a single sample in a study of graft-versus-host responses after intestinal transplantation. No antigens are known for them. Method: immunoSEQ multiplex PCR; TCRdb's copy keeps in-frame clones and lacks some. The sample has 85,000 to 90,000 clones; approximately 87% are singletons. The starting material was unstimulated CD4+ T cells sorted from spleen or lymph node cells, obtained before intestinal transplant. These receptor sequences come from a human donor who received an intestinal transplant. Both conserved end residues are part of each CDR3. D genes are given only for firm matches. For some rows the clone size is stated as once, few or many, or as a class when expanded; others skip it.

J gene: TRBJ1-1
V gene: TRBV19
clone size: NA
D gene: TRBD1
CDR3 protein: CASRTDRGDTEAFF

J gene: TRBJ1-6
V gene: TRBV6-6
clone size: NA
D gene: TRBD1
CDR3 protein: CASSPRQGNSPLHF

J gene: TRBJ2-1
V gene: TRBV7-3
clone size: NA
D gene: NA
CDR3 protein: CASSFGMGSYNEQFF

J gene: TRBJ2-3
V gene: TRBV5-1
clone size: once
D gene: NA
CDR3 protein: CASRNQGGADTQYF

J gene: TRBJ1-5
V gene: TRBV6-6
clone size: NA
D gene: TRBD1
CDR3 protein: CASRGQGHQPQHF

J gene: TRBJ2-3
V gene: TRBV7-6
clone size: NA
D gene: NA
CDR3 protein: CASSLVGGWGDPDTQYF

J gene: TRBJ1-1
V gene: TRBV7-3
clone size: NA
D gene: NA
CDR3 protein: CASSSGQTRNTEAFF

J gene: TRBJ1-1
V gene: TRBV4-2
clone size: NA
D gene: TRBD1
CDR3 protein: CASSQDSGGIGFNTEAFF

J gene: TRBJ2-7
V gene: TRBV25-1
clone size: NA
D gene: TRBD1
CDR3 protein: CASSRQGGSYEQYF

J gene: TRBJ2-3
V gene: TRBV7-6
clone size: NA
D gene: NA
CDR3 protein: CASSLGGVADTQYF

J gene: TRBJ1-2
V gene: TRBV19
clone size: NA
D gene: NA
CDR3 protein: CASSIRAGWDYGYTF

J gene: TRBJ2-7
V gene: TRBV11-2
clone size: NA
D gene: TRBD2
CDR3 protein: CASSSGLVYEQYF

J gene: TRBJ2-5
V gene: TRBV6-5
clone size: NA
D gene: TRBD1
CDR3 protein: CASSPDRDGTQYF

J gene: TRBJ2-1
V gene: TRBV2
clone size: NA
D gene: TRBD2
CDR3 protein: CASRETSGGGEQFF

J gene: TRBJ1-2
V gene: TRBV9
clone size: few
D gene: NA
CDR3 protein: CASRQGQYGYTF

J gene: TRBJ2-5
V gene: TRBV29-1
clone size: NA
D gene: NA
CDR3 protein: CSVGRLEETQYF

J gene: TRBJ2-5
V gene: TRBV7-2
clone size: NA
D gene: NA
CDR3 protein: CASSLGPTRFETQYF

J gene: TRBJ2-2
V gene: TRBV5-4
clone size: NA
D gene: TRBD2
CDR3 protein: CASSMGLAGTGELFF

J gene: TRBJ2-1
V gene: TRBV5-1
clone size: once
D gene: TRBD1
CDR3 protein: CASSYEGTDHNEQFF

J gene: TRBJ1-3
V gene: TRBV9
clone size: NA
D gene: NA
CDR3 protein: CASTPTYSGGGGNTIYF

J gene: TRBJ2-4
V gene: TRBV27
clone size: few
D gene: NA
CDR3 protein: CASSLSGRAKNIQYF